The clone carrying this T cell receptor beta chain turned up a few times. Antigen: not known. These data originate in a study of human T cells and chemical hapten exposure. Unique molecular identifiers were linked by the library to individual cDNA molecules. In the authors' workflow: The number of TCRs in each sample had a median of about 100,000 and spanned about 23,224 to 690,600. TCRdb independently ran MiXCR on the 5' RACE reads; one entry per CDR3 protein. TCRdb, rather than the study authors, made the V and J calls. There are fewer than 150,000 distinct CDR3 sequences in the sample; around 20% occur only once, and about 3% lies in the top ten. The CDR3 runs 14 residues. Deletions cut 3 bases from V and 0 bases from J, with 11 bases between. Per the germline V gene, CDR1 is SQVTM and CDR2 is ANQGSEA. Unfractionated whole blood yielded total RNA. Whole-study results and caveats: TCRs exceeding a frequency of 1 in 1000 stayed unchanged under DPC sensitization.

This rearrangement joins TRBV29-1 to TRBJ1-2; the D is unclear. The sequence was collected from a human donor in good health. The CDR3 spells CSVETRPPNYGYTF. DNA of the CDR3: TGCAGCGTTGAGACGCGGCCACCTAACTATGGCTACACCTTC.